Listed here is a single T cell receptor (beta chain). This entry belongs to a study of response to subunit inactivated influenza vaccine. In germline, CDR1 is SEHNR, CDR2 FQNEAQ (reference sequence). The CDR3 totals 14 residues. V was pared by 3 bases and J by 0 bases, with 9 bases between. TCRdb independently ran MiXCR on the RT-PCR reads; one entry per CDR3 protein. The table lists around 540,000 distinct CDR3 sequences, 12% of them singletons. The chain links TRBV7-9 to TRBJ2-7, with D unclear. This specimen was PBMCs from blood, taken on the day of vaccination. The source is a man in his fifties or sixties who received an inactivated influenza vaccine. The CDR3 region has the DNA TGTGCCAGCAGCTTTGAGTCCTCCTCCTACGAGCAGTACTTC. Amino acids: CASSFESSSYEQYF.